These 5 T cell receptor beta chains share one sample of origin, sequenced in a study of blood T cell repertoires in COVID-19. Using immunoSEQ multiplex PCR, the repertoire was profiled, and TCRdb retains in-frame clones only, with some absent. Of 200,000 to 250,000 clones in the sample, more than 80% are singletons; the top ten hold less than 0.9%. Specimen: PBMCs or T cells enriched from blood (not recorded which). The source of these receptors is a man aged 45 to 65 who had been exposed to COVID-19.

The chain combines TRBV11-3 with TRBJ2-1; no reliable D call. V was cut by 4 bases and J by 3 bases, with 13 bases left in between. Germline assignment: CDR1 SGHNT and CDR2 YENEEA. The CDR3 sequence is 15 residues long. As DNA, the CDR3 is TGTGCCAGCAGCTCCTCAGGAACCAACTACAATGAGCAGTTCTTC. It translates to CASSSSGTNYNEQFF.

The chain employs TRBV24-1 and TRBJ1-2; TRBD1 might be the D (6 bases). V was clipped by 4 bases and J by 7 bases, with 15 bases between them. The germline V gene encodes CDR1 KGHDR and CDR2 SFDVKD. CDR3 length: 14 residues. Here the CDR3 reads CATSEPTGLGGYTF. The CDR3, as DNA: TGTGCCACCAGTGAACCTACAGGGTTGGGTGGCTACACCTTC.

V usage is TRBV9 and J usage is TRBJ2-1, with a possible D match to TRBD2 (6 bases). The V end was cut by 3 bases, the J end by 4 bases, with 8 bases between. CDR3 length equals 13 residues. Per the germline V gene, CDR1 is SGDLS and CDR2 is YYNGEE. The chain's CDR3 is CASSAREYNEQFF. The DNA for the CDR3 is TGTGCCAGCAGCGCACGGGAGTACAATGAGCAGTTCTTC.

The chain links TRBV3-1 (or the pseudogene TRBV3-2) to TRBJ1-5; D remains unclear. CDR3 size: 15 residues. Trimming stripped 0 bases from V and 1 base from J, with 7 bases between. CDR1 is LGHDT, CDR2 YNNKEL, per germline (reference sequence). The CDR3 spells CASSQDVRSNQPQHF. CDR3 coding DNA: TGTGCCAGCAGCCAAGACGTCAGGAGCAATCAGCCCCAGCATTTT.

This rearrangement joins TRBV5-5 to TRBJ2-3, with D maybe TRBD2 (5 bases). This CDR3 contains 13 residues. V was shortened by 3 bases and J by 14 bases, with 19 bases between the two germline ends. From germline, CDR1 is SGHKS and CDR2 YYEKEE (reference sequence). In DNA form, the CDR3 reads TGTGCCAGCAGCTCCGCCGGTACTAGTCGCGGGTATTTT. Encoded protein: CASSSAGTSRGYF.